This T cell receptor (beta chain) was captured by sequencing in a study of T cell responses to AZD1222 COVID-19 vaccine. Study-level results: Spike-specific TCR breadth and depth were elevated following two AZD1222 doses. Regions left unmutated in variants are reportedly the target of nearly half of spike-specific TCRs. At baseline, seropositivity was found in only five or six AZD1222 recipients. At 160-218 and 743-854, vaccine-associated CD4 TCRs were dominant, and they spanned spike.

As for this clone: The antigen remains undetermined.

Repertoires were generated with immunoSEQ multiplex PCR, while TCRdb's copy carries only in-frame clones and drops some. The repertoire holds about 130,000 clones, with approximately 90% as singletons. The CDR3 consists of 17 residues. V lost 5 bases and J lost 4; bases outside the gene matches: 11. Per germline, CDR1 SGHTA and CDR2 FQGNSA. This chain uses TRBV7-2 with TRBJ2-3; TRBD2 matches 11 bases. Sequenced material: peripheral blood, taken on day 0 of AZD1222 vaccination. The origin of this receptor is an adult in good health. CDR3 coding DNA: TGTGCCAGCAGCCCCCAATCGTTTAGCGGGAGGGCAGATACGCAGTATTTT. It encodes CASSPQSFSGRADTQYF.